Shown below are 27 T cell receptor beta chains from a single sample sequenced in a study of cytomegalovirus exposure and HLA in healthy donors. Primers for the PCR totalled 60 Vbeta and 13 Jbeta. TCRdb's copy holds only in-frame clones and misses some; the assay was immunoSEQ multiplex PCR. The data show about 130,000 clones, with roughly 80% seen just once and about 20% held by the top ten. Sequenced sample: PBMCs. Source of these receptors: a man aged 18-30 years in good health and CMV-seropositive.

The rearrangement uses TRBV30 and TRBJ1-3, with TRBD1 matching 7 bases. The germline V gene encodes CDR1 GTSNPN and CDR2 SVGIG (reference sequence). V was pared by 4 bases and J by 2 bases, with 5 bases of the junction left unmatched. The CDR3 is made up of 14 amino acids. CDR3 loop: CAWTAGTAGNTIYF. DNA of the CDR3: TGTGCCTGGACCGCCGGGACAGCTGGAAACACCATATATTTT.

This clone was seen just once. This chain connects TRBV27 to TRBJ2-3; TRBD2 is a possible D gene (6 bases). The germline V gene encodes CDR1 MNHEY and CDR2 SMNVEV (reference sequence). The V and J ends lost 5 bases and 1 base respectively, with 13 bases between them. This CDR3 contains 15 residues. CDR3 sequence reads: CASSPGWGGTDTQYF. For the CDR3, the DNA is TGTGCCAGCAGTCCGGGTTGGGGGGGCACAGATACGCAGTATTTT.

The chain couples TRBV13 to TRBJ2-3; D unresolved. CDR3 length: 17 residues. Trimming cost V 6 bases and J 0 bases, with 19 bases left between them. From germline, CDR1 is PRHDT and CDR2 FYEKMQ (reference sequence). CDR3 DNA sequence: TGTGCCAGCAGTTCCACCCTTCGAGAAACTAGCACAGATACGCAGTATTTT. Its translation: CASSSTLRETSTDTQYF.

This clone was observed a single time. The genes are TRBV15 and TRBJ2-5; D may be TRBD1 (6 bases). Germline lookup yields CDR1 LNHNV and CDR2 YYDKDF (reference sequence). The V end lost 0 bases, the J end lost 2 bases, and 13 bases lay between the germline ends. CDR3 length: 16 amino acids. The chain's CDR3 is CATSREWARGQETQYF. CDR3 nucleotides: TGTGCCACCAGCAGAGAATGGGCTAGGGGGCAAGAGACCCAGTACTTC.

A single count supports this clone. The CDR3: CASSQLPGQLSYEQYF. Here the CDR3 DNA reads TGTGCCAGCAGCCAATTACCGGGACAGTTATCCTACGAGCAGTACTTC. The chain uses TRBV4-2 and TRBJ2-7; TRBD1 aligns across 7 bases. With V trimmed by 2 bases and J by 1 base, 8 bases remained unmatched. The CDR3 extends over 16 amino acids. CDR1 is LGHNA and CDR2 is YNFKEQ in the germline V gene.

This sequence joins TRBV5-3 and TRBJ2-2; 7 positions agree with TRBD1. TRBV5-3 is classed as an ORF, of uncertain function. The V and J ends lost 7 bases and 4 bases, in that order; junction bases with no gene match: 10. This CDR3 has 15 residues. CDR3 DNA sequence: TGTGCCAGAGGGACAGCGGCTCGTGGCACCGGGGAGCTGTTTTTT. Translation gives CARGTAARGTGELFF.

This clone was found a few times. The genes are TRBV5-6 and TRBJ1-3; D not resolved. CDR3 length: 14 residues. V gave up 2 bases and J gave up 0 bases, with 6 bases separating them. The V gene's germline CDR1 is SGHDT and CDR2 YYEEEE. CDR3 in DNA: TGTGCCAGCAGCTTCGGGAACTCTGGAAACACCATATATTTT. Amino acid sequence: CASSFGNSGNTIYF.

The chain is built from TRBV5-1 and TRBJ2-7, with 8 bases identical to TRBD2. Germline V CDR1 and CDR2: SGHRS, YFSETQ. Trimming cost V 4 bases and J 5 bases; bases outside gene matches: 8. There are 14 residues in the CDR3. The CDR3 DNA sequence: TGCGCCAGCAGCATGGGGACTAGGGTCGACGAGCAGTACTTC. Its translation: CASSMGTRVDEQYF.

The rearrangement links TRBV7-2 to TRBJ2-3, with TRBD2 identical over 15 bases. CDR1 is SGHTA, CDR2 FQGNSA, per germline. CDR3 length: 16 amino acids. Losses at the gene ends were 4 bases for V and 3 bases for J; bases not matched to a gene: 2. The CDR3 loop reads CASSSGTSGGTDTQYF. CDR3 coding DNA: TGTGCCAGCAGCTCAGGGACTAGCGGGGGGACAGATACGCAGTATTTT.

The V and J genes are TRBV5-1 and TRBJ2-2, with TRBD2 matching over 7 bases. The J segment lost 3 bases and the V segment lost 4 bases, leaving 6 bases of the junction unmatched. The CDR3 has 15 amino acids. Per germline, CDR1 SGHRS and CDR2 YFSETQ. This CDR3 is CASSDHRGDTGELFF. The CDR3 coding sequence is TGCGCCAGCAGCGACCACCGGGGGGACACCGGGGAGCTGTTTTTT.

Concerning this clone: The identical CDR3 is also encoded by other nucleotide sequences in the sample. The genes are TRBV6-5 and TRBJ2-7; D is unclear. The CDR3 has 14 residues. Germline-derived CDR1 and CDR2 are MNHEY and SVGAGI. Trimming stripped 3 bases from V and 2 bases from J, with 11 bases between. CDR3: CASSYSPGTYEQYF. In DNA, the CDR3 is TGTGCCAGCAGTTATAGTCCAGGAACCTACGAGCAGTACTTC.

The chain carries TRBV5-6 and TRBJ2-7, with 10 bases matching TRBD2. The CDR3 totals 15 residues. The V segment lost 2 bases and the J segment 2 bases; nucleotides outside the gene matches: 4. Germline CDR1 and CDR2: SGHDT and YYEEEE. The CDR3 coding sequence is TGTGCCAGCAGCTTTCAGCGGGGGGGTCCCTACGAGCAGTACTTC. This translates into CASSFQRGGPYEQYF.

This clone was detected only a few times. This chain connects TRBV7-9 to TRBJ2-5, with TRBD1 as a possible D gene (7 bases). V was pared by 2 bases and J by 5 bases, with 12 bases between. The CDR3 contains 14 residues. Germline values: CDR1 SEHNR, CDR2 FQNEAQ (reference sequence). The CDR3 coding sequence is TGTGCCAGCAGCTTACCCAGGGGGGAGGAGACCCAGTACTTC. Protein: CASSLPRGEETQYF. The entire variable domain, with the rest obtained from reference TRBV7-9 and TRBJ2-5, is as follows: DTGVSQNPRHKITKRGQNVTFRCDPISEHNRLYWYRQTLGQGPEFLTYFQNEAQLEKSRLLSDRFSAERPKGSFSTLEIQRTEQGDSAMYLCASSLPRGEETQYFGPGTRLLVL.

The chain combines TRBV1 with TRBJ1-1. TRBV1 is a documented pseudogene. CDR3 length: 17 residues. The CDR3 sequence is CTSSRGRGDLWNTEAFF. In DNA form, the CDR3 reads TGCACCAGCAGCCGAGGACGGGGAGACCTATGGAACACTGAAGCTTTCTTT.

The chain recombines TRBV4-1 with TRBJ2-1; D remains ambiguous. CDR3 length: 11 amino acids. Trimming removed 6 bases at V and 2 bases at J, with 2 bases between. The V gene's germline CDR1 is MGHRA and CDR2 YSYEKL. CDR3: CASSTYNEQFF. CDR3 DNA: TGCGCCAGCAGTACCTACAATGAGCAGTTCTTC.

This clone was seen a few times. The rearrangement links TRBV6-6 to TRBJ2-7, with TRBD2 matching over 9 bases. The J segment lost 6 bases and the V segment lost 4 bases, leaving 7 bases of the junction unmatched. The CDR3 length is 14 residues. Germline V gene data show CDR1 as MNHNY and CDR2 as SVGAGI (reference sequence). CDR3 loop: CASSSVAGESEQYF. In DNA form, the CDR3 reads TGTGCCAGCAGTTCGGTAGCGGGGGAGAGCGAGCAGTACTTC.

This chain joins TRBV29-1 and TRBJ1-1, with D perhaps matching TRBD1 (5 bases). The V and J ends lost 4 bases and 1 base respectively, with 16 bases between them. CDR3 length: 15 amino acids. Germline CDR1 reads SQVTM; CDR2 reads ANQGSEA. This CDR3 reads CSVGPRADRNTEAFF. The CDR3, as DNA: TGCAGCGTTGGCCCCAGGGCAGACAGGAACACTGAAGCTTTCTTT.

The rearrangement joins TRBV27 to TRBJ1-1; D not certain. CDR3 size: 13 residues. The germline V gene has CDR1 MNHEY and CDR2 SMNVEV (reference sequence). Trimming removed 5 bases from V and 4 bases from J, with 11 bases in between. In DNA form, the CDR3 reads TGTGCCAGCAGTGCCCGAGGCACCACTGAAGCTTTCTTT. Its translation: CASSARGTTEAFF.

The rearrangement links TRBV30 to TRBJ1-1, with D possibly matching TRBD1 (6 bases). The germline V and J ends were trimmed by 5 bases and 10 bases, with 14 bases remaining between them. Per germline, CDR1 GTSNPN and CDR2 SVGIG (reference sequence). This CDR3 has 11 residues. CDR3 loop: CAWRSGVIAFF. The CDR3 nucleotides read TGTGCCTGGCGCTCAGGGGTCATAGCTTTCTTT.

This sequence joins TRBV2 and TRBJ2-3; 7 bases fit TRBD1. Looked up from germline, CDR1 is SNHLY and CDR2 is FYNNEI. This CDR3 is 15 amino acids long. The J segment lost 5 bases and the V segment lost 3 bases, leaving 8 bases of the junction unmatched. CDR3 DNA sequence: TGTGCCAGCAGTGAGTCAGACAGGGAGCTAGATACGCAGTATTTT. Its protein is CASSESDRELDTQYF.

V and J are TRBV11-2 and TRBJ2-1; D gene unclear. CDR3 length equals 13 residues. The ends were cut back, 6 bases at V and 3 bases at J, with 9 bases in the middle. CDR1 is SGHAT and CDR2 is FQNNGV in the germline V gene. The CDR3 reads CASSRVFYNEQFF. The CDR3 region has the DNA TGTGCCAGCAGTCGGGTCTTCTACAATGAGCAGTTCTTC.

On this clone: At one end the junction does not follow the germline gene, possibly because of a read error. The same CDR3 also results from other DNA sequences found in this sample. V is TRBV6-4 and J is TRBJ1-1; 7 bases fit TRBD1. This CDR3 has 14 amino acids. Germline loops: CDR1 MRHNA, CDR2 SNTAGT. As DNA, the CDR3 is TGCGCCAGCAGTAAGACAGGGACAACGGAGGAAGCTTTCTTT. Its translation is CASSKTGTTEEAFF.

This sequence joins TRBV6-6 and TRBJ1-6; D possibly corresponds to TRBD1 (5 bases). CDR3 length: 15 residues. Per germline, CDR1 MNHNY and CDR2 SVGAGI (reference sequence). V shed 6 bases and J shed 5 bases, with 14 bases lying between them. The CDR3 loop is CASRGIQGNNSPLHF. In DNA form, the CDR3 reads TGTGCCAGCAGAGGTATCCAGGGAAATAATTCACCCCTCCACTTT.

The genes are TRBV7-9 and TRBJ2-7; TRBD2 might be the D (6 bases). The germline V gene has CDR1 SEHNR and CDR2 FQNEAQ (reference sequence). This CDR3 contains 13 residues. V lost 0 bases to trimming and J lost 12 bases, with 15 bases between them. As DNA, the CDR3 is TGTGCCAGCAGCTTAGCGGGTGGGGGGACCGGGTACTTC. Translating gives CASSLAGGGTGYF.

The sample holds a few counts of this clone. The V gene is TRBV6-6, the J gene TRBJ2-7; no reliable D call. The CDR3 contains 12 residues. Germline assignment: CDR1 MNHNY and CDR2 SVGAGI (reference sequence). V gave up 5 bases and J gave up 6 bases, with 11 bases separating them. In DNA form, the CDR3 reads TGTGCCAGCAGTCCTGCGGTCCCCGAGCAGTACTTC. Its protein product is CASSPAVPEQYF.

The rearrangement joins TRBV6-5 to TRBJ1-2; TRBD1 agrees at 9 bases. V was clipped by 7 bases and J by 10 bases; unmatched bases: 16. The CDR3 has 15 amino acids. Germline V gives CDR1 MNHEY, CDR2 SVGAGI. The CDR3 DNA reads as TGTGCCAGCACCTTAGGGGTGCGGGACAGGGTAATCTACACCTTC. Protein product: CASTLGVRDRVIYTF.

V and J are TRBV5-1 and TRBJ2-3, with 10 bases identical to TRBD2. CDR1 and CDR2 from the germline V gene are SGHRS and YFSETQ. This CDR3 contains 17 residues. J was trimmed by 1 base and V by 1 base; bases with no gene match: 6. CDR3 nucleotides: TGCGCCAGCAGCTTGTTGGCTAGCGGGGGTCGCACAGATACGCAGTATTTT. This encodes CASSLLASGGRTDTQYF. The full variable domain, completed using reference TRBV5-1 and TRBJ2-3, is KAGVTQTPRYLIKTRGQQVTLSCSPISGHRSVSWYQQTPGQGLQFLFEYFSETQRNKGNFPGRFSGRQFSNSRSEMNVSTLELGDSALYLCASSLLASGGRTDTQYFGPGTRLTVL.